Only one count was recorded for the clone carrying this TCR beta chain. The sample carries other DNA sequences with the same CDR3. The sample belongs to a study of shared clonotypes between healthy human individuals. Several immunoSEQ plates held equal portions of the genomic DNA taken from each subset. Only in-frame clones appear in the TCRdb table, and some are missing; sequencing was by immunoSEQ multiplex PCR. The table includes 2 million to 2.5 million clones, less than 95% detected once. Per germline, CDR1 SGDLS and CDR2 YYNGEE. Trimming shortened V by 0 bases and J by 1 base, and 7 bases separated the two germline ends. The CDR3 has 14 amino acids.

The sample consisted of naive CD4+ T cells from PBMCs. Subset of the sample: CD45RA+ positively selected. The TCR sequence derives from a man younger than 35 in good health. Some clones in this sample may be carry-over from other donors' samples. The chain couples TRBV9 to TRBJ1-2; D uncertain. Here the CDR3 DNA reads TGTGCCAGCAGCGTAGCGGGCAGTAACTATGGCTACACCTTC. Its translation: CASSVAGSNYGYTF.